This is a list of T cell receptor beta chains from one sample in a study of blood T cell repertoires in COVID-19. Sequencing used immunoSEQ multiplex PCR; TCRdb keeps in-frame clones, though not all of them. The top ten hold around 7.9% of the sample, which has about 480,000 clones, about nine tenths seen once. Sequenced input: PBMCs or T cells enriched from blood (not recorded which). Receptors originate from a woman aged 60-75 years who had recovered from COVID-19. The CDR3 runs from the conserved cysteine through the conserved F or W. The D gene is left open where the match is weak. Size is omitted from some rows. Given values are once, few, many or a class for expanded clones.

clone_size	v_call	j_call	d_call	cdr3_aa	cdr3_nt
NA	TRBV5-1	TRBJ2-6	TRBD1	CASSLQGAGANVLTF	TGCGCCAGCAGCTTACAGGGGGCTGGGGCCAACGTCCTGACTTTC
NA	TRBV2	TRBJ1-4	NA	CASTGTRNEKLFF	TGTGCCAGCACCGGGACACGGAATGAAAAACTGTTTTTT
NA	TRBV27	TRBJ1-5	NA	CASSPRPSGLFQPQHF	TGTGCCAGCAGCCCTAGGCCGAGCGGCTTATTCCAGCCCCAGCATTTT
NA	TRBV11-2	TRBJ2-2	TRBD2	CASSPRPLRGGAAGELFF	TGTGCCAGCAGCCCCCGCCCTCTACGCGGGGGGGCCGCCGGGGAGCTGTTTTTT
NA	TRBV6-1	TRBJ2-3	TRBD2	CASSEPGLAGGPTDTQYF	TGTGCCAGCAGTGAGCCGGGACTAGCGGGGGGGCCTACAGATACGCAGTATTTT
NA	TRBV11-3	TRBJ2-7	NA	CASSSPDEQYF	TGTGCCAGCAGCTCCCCGGACGAGCAGTACTTC
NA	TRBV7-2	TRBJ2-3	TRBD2	CASSFTGTSGTDTQYF	TGTGCCAGCAGCTTTACCGGGACTAGCGGCACAGATACGCAGTATTTT
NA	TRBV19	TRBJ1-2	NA	CASSLGQGIYGYTF	TGTGCCAGTAGTCTCGGCCAGGGGATCTATGGCTACACCTTC
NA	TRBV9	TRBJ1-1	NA	CASSSDRKEDTEAFF	TGTGCCAGCAGCTCGGACCGCAAGGAGGACACTGAAGCTTTCTTT
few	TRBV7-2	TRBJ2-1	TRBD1	CASSLRGQSSYNEQFF	TGTGCCAGCAGCTTGAGGGGACAGAGCTCCTACAATGAGCAGTTCTTC
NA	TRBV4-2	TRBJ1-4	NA	CASSQDLADFNEKLFF	TGTGCCAGCAGCCAAGATCTCGCAGACTTTAATGAAAAACTGTTTTTT
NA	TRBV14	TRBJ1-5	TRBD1	CASSQVGTGEDRPQHF	TGTGCCAGCAGCCAAGTGGGGACAGGGGAGGATCGGCCCCAGCATTTT
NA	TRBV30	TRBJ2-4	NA	CAWSEGLRARLAKNIQYF	TGTGCCTGGAGTGAGGGACTTCGTGCAAGACTAGCCAAAAACATTCAGTACTTC
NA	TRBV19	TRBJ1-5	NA	CASRSPGDSPGQPQHF	TGTGCCAGTAGGTCCCCGGGGGACTCACCGGGTCAGCCCCAGCATTTT
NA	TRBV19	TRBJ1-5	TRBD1	CASSPRDRGFNQPQHF	TGTGCCAGTAGTCCTCGGGACAGGGGCTTTAATCAGCCCCAGCATTTT
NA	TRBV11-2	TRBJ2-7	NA	CASSLTSRSYEQYF	TGTGCCAGCAGCTTGACTAGTCGGTCCTACGAGCAGTACTTC
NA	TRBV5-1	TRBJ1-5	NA	CASSLEPYQPQHF	TGCGCCAGCAGCCTGGAGCCTTATCAGCCCCAGCATTTT
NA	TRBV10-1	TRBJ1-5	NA	CASSDGEQPQHF	TGCGCCAGCAGTGACGGGGAGCAGCCCCAGCATTTT
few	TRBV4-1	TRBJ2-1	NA	CASSLSLTSSYNEQFF	TGCGCCAGCAGCCTTTCCTTGACTAGCTCCTACAATGAGCAGTTCTTC
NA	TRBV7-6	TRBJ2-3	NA	CASSLWGRGTDTQYF	TGTGCCAGCAGCTTATGGGGTAGGGGGACAGATACGCAGTATTTT
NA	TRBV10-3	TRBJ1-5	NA	CAISDPPTSNQPQHF	TGTGCCATCAGTGACCCACCTACCAGCAATCAGCCCCAGCATTTT
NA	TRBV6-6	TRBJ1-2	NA	CASSTDSNYGYTF	TGTGCCAGCAGTACCGACAGTAACTATGGCTACACCTTC
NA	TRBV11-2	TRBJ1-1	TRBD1	CASSPWTGDWSTEAFF	TGTGCCAGCAGCCCCTGGACAGGGGATTGGAGCACTGAAGCTTTCTTT
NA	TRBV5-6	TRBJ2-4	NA	CASSLVQPAKNIQYF	TGTGCCAGCAGCTTGGTACAGCCAGCCAAAAACATTCAGTACTTC
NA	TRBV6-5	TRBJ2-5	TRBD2	CASSWGLAGTQETQYF	TGTGCCAGCAGTTGGGGACTAGCGGGGACCCAAGAGACCCAGTACTTC
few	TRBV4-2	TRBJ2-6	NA	CASSQGADTGANVLTF	TGTGCCAGCAGCCAAGGGGCAGATACTGGGGCCAACGTCCTGACTTTC
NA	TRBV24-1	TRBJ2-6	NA	CATSVGSGVGYNSGANVLTF	TGTGCCACCAGTGTCGGTTCGGGAGTAGGTTATAACTCTGGGGCCAACGTCCTGACTTTC
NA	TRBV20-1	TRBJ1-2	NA	CSANENYGYTF	TGCAGTGCGAACGAGAACTATGGCTACACCTTC
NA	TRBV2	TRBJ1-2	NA	CASRITVRYTF	TGTGCCAGCAGGATCACGGTGCGCTACACCTTC
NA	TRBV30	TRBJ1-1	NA	CAWTQGCGEAFF	TGTGCCTGGACCCAGGGGTGCGGTGAAGCTTTCTTT
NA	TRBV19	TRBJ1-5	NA	CASSIGRANQPQHF	TGTGCCAGTAGTATAGGCAGGGCAAATCAGCCCCAGCATTTT
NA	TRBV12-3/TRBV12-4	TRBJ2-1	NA	CASSFRAYNEQFF	TGTGCCAGCAGTTTCAGGGCATACAATGAGCAGTTCTTC